The sequence of this T cell receptor beta chain was determined in a study of blood T cells in healthy people across ages. Whole-study results and caveats: Unsorted PBMC input precluded a conclusive naive versus antigen-experienced comparison.

About this clonotype itself: Its antigen is unknown.

The V end lost 6 bases, the J end lost 11 bases, and 22 bases lay between the germline ends. This CDR3 has 14 amino acids. CDR1 and CDR2 (germline): SNHLY, FYNNEI. Using a J-beta primer mix together with a sample-barcoded 5' primer, a second PCR was run for roughly 6 to 11 cycles. MiXCR was run by TCRdb on the 5' RACE reads, yielding one entry per CDR3 protein. The sample has about a million distinct CDR3 sequences, 30% to 40% seen once. The specimen sequenced was blood. The rearrangement uses TRBV2 and TRBJ2-5; perhaps TRBD2 as D (6 bases). The TCR sequence derives from a man between 18 and 35 years old in good health. Here the CDR3 DNA reads TGTGCCAGCAGACCTTCACTAGCATCCAAGGAGCAGTACTTC. It specifies CASRPSLASKEQYF. The full variable domain, in which reference TRBV2 and TRBJ2-5 provide the parts outside the CDR3, is EPEVTQTPSHQVTQMGQEVILRCVPISNHLYFYWYRQILGQKVEFLVSFYNNEISEKSEIFDDQFSVERPDGSNFTLKIRSTKLEDSAMYFCASRPSLASKEQYFGPGTRLLVL.